The present T cell receptor beta chain was sequenced within a study of CD8 T cells in ankylosing spondylitis. General study results and limits: There was a TCR beta motif, made of several highly homologous variants, that appeared characteristic of ankylosing spondylitis blood.

Details on this clonotype: The antigen is unknown.

Via MiXCR, TCRdb re-called the 5' RACE reads, giving one row per CDR3 protein. The sample lists approximately 250,000 distinct CDR3 sequences, 8% to 9% seen once, with 4.8% in the top ten. The CDR3 is 15 amino acids. This sequence joins TRBV12-1 and TRBJ2-7; the DNA was not compared with TRBD2, the D call given in the table. TRBV12-1 is deemed a pseudogene. The sequence was collected from a female donor with ankylosing spondylitis or in good health (not recorded which). The sequenced sample was blood, either unsorted or a sorted T cell fraction (not recorded which). The CDR3 loop reads CASNLPGTSGYEQYF. CDR3 nucleotide sequence: TGTGCCAGCAACTTACCCGGGACTAGCGGCTACGAGCAGTACTTC.